This TCR beta chain was obtained from a study of tumor-infiltrating lymphocytes in primary liver carcinoma (dated by TCRdb to 2016 to 2017). Regarding the study in general: Hepatocellular carcinoma (four) or combined HCC and intrahepatic cholangiocarcinoma (one) was present in the five patients, who were three men and two women aged 30 to 69 years. Tumors of the five patients were stage T1-T3 N0M0 with maximum diameters of roughly 4 to 11 cm. Samples yielded roughly 3.5 to 7.13 million productive TCRbeta reads; read depth did not differ significantly between tissue types. TCRbeta repertoire sequencing, expression microarrays and whole-exome sequencing were combined in the study across five regions of each liver tumor, with adjacent normal tissue and blood also included. A total of around 35 specimens from 5 patients went through TCRbeta repertoire sequencing, namely 25 tumor regions, 5 adjacent noncancerous liver tissues and 5 peripheral blood samples. Agilent mRNA microarray profiling was performed on the 25 tumor region samples to relate TCRbeta repertoire diversity to the local molecular phenotype. Reproducibility between technical replicate repertoires was high, with correlation coefficients above 0.95 and mean shared-clone rates about 0.9.

A constant-region primer and ProtoScript II reverse transcriptase were used to reverse-transcribe TCRbeta-specific cDNA from about 500 ng total RNA. Three nested multiplex PCR rounds, following a slightly modified ARM-PCR procedure, were used to build the TCRbeta libraries. Each of the first two PCR rounds ran for about 10 cycles and used multiplex TRBV1-TRBV30 forward primers together with a Cbeta reverse primer. Sample barcodes and Illumina adapters were added in a final 25-cycle PCR with Deep VentR polymerase. Before sequencing, amplicons of 200-500 bp were gel-purified using a QIAquick gel extraction kit. An Illumina HiSeq 2500 was used to sequence the TCRbeta amplicons, generating 250-bp paired-end reads. Turning to the authors' computational methods: Reads were quality-trimmed with Trimmomatic v0.33, and paired reads were merged with FLASH v1.2.11 to recover full CDR3 sequences. V, D and J germline segments were assigned to the rearranged TCRbeta sequences by MiGEC v1.2.1b. VDJtools v1.0.0 computed clonotype statistics and Shannon-Wiener diversity indices. To cut down on sampling bias, every analysis after diversity analysis relied on just the 250 most abundant clonotypes from each sample. TCRdb reworked the public reads: Q25 trimming with fastp, MiXCR clone assembly, productive beta chains retained. Each CDR3 protein appears once, grouped with its most common genes and DNA. TCRdb assigned the V and J calls; the authors' analysis was not used. The sample has tens of thousands of distinct CDR3 sequences on record, about two thirds of them singletons. Of the sample, roughly three fifths falls within the top ten clones.

Total RNA and DNA were co-extracted from approximately 20-30 mg of bulk tissue with the AllPrep DNA/RNA mini kit, without cell sorting. Surgical resection was performed in China between late 2015 and early 2016 on a handful of patients with histopathologically diagnosed primary liver carcinoma. At the time of sampling, the patients were treatment-naive and had chronic HBV infection. Each tumor was sampled at five spatially separated regions: the tumor centre plus the superior, inferior, left-lateral and right-lateral poles. Histological examination found more than 75% viable tumor cells in every tumor sample. Fresh tumor and adjacent tissue pieces were bisected; one half was stored in RNAlater at -80°C, the other sent for histology. The germline V gene yields SGHDN for CDR1 and FVKESK for CDR2. The CDR3 contains 13 residues, cysteine and phenylalanine counted. Only the CDR3 part of the read is kept: 39 bases, read in frame from the first base. V gives up 5 bases and J gives up 1 base, and the segment between their germline ends measures 8 bases.

Here is what the overall study found, with its caveats: Because the samples were bulk and unsorted, CD4+ and CD8+ T cell repertoires could not be compared. The top 250 clones made up a significantly larger repertoire fraction in tumors than in blood (p = 0.039). Only roughly 8-24% of top clones appeared in all five regions of a tumor, which suggests that tumor-infiltrating T cells are spatially heterogeneous. Because only the TCR beta chain was sequenced and unpaired alpha chains were not captured, true repertoire diversity is likely underestimated. Pairs of tumor regions showed greater repertoire overlap (mean around 35%) than tumor-adjacent pairs (roughly 17%) or tumor-blood pairs (roughly 15%), which is consistent with antigen-driven expansion. The study included only four to six patients, and the authors note findings should be validated in a larger study.

A few counts support this clonotype. Its antigen is unknown. Nothing much larger sits one base from this clone, and base qualities are not available. The V and J genes are TRBV14 and TRBJ2-5; the D gene remains uncertain. The receptor was isolated from a man aged 40-50 years with primary liver carcinoma and hepatitis B virus infection. Sequencing was done on a sample of liver tumor tissue from sampling region 2. The cell subset or site label of this sample denotes: tumor region T2, inferior pole. The CDR3 reads CASSGFLQETQYF. The sequence in DNA is TGTGCCAGCAGCGGGTTTCTCCAAGAGACCCAGTACTTC.